Listed here are 23 T cell receptor beta chains from one sample, sequenced in a study of shared clonotypes between healthy human individuals. The method was immunoSEQ multiplex PCR; TCRdb's version includes in-frame clones alone and lacks a portion of them. The profile shows around 560,000 clones, 85% to 95% of them singletons. Terminally differentiated effector memory CD45RA+ cells were excluded from the naive CD8 cells, which were CD45RO-negative and positively selected for CCR7. The sequencing sample was made of naive CD8+ T cells sorted from blood. The receptors here all came from a woman between 25 and 40 years old in good health.

The rearrangement links TRBV29-1 to TRBJ2-7; the D gene is possibly TRBD1 (6 bases). Per the germline V gene, CDR1 is SQVTM and CDR2 is ANQGSEA. Trimming pared 0 bases from V and 5 bases from J, leaving 14 bases between. The CDR3 has 14 amino acids. CDR3 in DNA: TGCAGCGTTGAAGATCAGGGGATCCTGGACGAGCAGTACTTC. It codes for CSVEDQGILDEQYF.

J is TRBJ2-1 and V is TRBV7-7; D remains ambiguous. The CDR3 contains 15 residues. V was cut by 1 base and J by 5 bases, with 12 bases left in between. In germline, CDR1 is SSHAT, CDR2 FNYEAQ (reference sequence). CDR3 in amino acids: CASSLGPGPHNEQFF. The DNA of the CDR3 is TGTGCCAGCAGCTTAGGTCCCGGGCCCCACAATGAGCAGTTCTTC.

The rearrangement links TRBV19 to TRBJ2-1; TRBD1 might be the D (6 bases). Trimming took 2 bases from V and 5 from J, leaving 13 bases between them. Germline CDR1 reads LNHDA; CDR2 reads SQIVND (reference sequence). The CDR3 extends over 15 amino acids. Here the CDR3 reads CASSIKQGRNNEQFF. The CDR3 DNA sequence: TGTGCCAGTAGTATAAAACAGGGCCGTAACAATGAGCAGTTCTTC.

This chain links TRBV28 with TRBJ2-7; no definite D call. Germline CDR1 MDHEN, CDR2 SYDVKM. The CDR3 sequence is 13 residues long. Trimming left V 5 bases short and J 5 bases short, with 13 bases between. As DNA, the CDR3 is TGTGCCAGCAGTATGGGCCCTCTCGACGAGCAGTACTTC. Amino acid sequence: CASSMGPLDEQYF.

This sequence joins TRBV10-3 and TRBJ1-1; 7 nucleotides agree with TRBD1. Germline CDR1 ENHRY, CDR2 SYGVKD. Trimming took 0 bases from V and 1 from J; bases not matched to a gene: 2. The CDR3 contains 15 residues. The CDR3 nucleotides are TGTGCCATCAGTGAGTCTAGGGGGCGGAACACTGAAGCTTTCTTT. Its protein product is CAISESRGRNTEAFF.

The V and J genes are TRBV5-6 and TRBJ2-1; 13 positions match TRBD2. This CDR3 has 16 residues. V was clipped by 3 bases and J by 9 bases; unmatched bases: 9. Germline V gene lookup returns CDR1 SGHDT and CDR2 YYEEEE. The CDR3 sequence: CASSSSGLAGEGEQFF. The CDR3 region has the DNA TGTGCCAGCAGCTCCTCTGGACTAGCGGGAGAGGGTGAGCAGTTCTTC.

The CDR3 sequence is CASSPPQGHEQFF. As DNA, the CDR3 is TGCGCCAGCAGCCCGCCGCAGGGTCATGAGCAGTTCTTC. This rearrangement joins TRBV4-1 to TRBJ2-1; possible D gene TRBD1, 5 bases. Trimming stripped 4 bases from V and 8 bases from J, with 12 bases between. CDR3 length equals 13 residues. Germline loops: CDR1 MGHRA, CDR2 YSYEKL.

This CDR3 is CASTQTSGSVGTGELFF. CDR3 sequence (DNA): TGTGCCAGCACTCAGACTAGCGGGAGTGTCGGCACCGGGGAGCTGTTTTTT. The chain couples TRBV2 to TRBJ2-2; 12 bases map to TRBD2. The V segment lost 7 bases and the J segment 4 bases; nucleotides outside the gene matches: 10. CDR1 SNHLY and CDR2 FYNNEI come from the germline V gene. This CDR3 has 17 residues.

V gene TRBV6-1 combines with J gene TRBJ1-4; D may be TRBD1 (5 bases). V shed 2 bases and J shed 5 bases, with 18 bases lying between them. CDR1 and CDR2 from the germline V gene are MNHNS and SASEGT. The CDR3 sequence is 17 residues long. CDR3 residues: CASSERRLRGRNEKLFF. The CDR3 region has the DNA TGTGCCAGCAGTGAACGCCGACTCCGGGGACGGAATGAAAAACTGTTTTTT.

The chain combines TRBV28 with TRBJ2-7; D gene uncertain. Per germline, CDR1 MDHEN and CDR2 SYDVKM. This CDR3 comprises 13 residues. V dropped 5 bases and J dropped 7 bases, with 15 bases sitting between them. The CDR3 DNA reads TGTGCCAGCAGTGAACCTTCCTATCCTGAGCAGTACTTC. This sequence encodes CASSEPSYPEQYF.

As DNA, the CDR3 is TGTGCCAGCAGCTTAGTACCAGCGGGAGCTAGTAATGAGCAGTTCTTC. Protein: CASSLVPAGASNEQFF. This rearrangement joins TRBV11-2 to TRBJ2-1; 8 bases agree with TRBD2. Unmatched junction bases numbered 9, after V lost 1 base and J lost 7 bases. Germline V gene data show CDR1 as SGHAT and CDR2 as FQNNGV. CDR3 length: 16 residues.

This rearrangement joins TRBV4-1 to TRBJ2-7; 9 positions match TRBD1. The CDR3 covers 17 residues. CDR1 and CDR2 from the germline V gene are MGHRA and YSYEKL. Losses at the gene ends were 0 bases for V and 1 base for J; bases not matched to a gene: 7. CDR3 sequence: CASSQDSGTGYSYEQYF. The CDR3 nucleotides read TGCGCCAGCAGCCAAGATTCCGGGACAGGGTATTCCTACGAGCAGTACTTC.

The chain employs TRBV7-9 and TRBJ2-2, with D perhaps TRBD1 (6 bases). CDR1 and CDR2 (germline): SEHNR, FQNEAQ (reference sequence). The CDR3 loop spans 15 amino acids. V lost 5 bases and J 6 bases, leaving 16 bases between the germline ends. The CDR3 sequence is CASSKKQGMAGELFF. DNA for the CDR3: TGTGCCAGCAGCAAAAAGCAGGGGATGGCCGGGGAGCTGTTTTTT.

The rearrangement links TRBV9 to TRBJ2-5, with D uncertain. The closer fit of TRBJ2-7 to the DNA end suggests the J call may be wrong. The CDR3 has 14 amino acids. Germline CDR1 is SGDLS and CDR2 is YYNGEE. This chain's CDR3 is CASSVGWSPYEQYF. The CDR3 DNA sequence: TGTGCCAGCAGCGTCGGGTGGTCCCCCTACGAGCAGTACTTC.

The CDR3 loop reads CASSPPGVSGYTF. CDR3 coding DNA: TGCGCCAGCAGCCCGCCGGGGGTGAGTGGCTACACCTTC. The rearrangement uses TRBV4-1 and TRBJ1-2; tentatively, D is TRBD1 (5 bases). This CDR3 spans 13 amino acids. Trimming pared 4 bases from V and 7 bases from J, leaving 13 bases between. Germline assignment: CDR1 MGHRA and CDR2 YSYEKL.

The V call is TRBV6-5, the J call TRBJ2-7, with no clear D. Looked up from germline, CDR1 is MNHEY and CDR2 is SVGAGI. V was shortened by 7 bases and J by 3 bases, with 16 bases between the two germline ends. This CDR3 is built from 14 residues. CDR3: CASTGGDSYYEQYF. CDR3 DNA sequence: TGTGCCAGCACGGGCGGCGACTCTTACTACGAGCAGTACTTC.

This clone was counted a few times. The chain uses TRBV7-6 and TRBJ1-2; D is perhaps TRBD1 (5 bases). Trimming stripped 11 bases from V and 7 bases from J, with 11 bases between. This CDR3 spans 10 amino acids. The germline CDR1 and CDR2 sequences are SGHVS and FNYEAQ. Here the CDR3 DNA reads TGTGCCGTGGGGGAGGGTGGCTACACCTTC. This sequence encodes CAVGEGGYTF.

The chain joins TRBV5-6 to TRBJ2-7; TRBD1 is a possible D gene (6 bases). This CDR3 region has 17 residues. The germline V and J ends were trimmed by 0 bases and 0 bases, with 16 bases remaining between them. Germline V CDR1 and CDR2: SGHDT, YYEEEE. DNA for the CDR3: TGTGCCAGCAGCTTGGTCCCTCCGGGACATAGCTCCTACGAGCAGTACTTC. This gives the protein CASSLVPPGHSSYEQYF.

The J gene is TRBJ1-3, the V gene TRBV27; D perhaps matches TRBD1 (6 bases). The germline V gene has CDR1 MNHEY and CDR2 SMNVEV (reference sequence). CDR3 length: 14 amino acids. V shed 3 bases and J shed 7 bases, with 13 bases lying between them. The CDR3 DNA is TGTGCCAGCAGTTTGTCCAGGGGATTCAACACCATATATTTT. Translation gives CASSLSRGFNTIYF.

The rearrangement links TRBV10-1 to TRBJ2-7, with 10 bases aligning to TRBD1. The CDR3 runs 15 residues. Trimming took 3 bases from V and 3 from J; bases not matched to a gene: 5. Germline V gene sequence: CDR1 WNHNN, CDR2 SYGVQD (reference sequence). CDR3 amino acids: CASSDGQGEFYEQYF. The CDR3 nucleotides are TGCGCCAGCAGTGACGGACAGGGGGAATTCTACGAGCAGTACTTC.

A single count supports this clone. The chain couples TRBV4-1 to TRBJ1-4, with D unresolved. Trimming took 4 bases from V and 8 from J, leaving 17 bases between them. The CDR3 spans 15 residues. Germline assignment: CDR1 MGHRA and CDR2 YSYEKL. CDR3 sequence (DNA): TGCGCCAGCAGCCCCGTCAAGATAGGGAGGGAAAAACTGTTTTTT. Translating it yields CASSPVKIGREKLFF.

The gene calls are TRBV7-9 and TRBJ2-3; D may be TRBD2 (5 bases). CDR3 size: 16 residues. Germline V gene sequence: CDR1 SEHNR, CDR2 FQNEAQ (reference sequence). Trimming stripped 1 base from V and 1 base from J, with 12 bases between. The DNA of the CDR3 is TGTGCCAGCAGCTTAGGAGCGGACCGGGGCACAGATACGCAGTATTTT. Protein: CASSLGADRGTDTQYF.

This chain joins TRBV7-9 and TRBJ2-3; 7 bases line up with TRBD1. V lost 5 bases and J lost 0; bases outside the gene matches: 5. This CDR3 contains 15 residues. The V gene's germline CDR1 is SEHNR and CDR2 FQNEAQ (reference sequence). Here the CDR3 reads CASSVQGISTDTQYF. The DNA of the CDR3 is TGTGCCAGCAGCGTACAGGGGATAAGCACAGATACGCAGTATTTT.